Listed here is a single T cell receptor (beta chain). There is no known antigen for this receptor. The data stem from a study of diagnostic markers for celiac disease (dated by TCRdb to the early 2020s). The CDR3, from cysteine to phenylalanine, totals 15 residues. No DNA is given. CDR1 is given as ENHRY and CDR2 as SYGVKD, both from the germline V gene. The instrument given in TCRdb is Illumina MiSeq. TCRdb reprocessed the reads, reporting each CDR3 protein sequence once and no DNA. This sample's table carries approximately 8,000 distinct CDR3 sequences. Approximately 6.3% of the sample is held by the ten biggest clonotypes.

The rearrangement combines TRBV10-3 with TRBJ1-2; no DNA is available, so the TRBD1 call from TCRdb remains unchecked. Sequences were obtained from either unsorted cells or a sorted T cell fraction (not recorded which). The TCR comes from a human donor. This table probably holds off-target reads from a library built for another chain. CDR3 reads: CAISEEQGIRIGYTF.